Included here is one TCR beta chain sequence, with context. The antigen remains undetermined. Assay version v3.0 of immunoSEQ was used, and it was run at survey level. Libraries were prepared by immunoSEQ multiplex PCR; TCRdb keeps only in-frame clonotypes and omits some of them. The sample carries about 16,000 clones, 60% to 80% recorded once. This sample is drawn from a study of long-term antiretroviral therapy in people with HIV. Study conclusions and caveats: Clones that expanded before ART (that is, prior to treatment) dominated the repertoire at all time points.

Specimen: unsorted PBMCs, collected 1.5 years before starting antiretroviral therapy. The sequence derives from a woman between 50 and 59 years old with HIV.

The CDR3 DNA sequence: TGTGCCAGCAGCTTACGACAGGGAGATTCACCCCTCCACTTT. Encoded protein: CASSLRQGDSPLHF. The chain uses TRBV11-3 and TRBJ1-6; 7 bases match TRBD1. The CDR3 extends over 14 amino acids. CDR1 SGHNT and CDR2 YENEEA come from the germline V gene. Losses at the gene ends were 2 bases for V and 8 bases for J; bases not matched to a gene: 3.